The 21 T cell receptor beta chains reported below all come from one sample, sequenced in a study of blood T cells in healthy people across ages. Together with a sample-barcoded 5' primer, a J-beta primer mix was included in a second PCR lasting roughly 6 to 12 cycles. TCRdb independently ran MiXCR on the 5' RACE reads; one entry per CDR3 protein. The sample gives about 800,000 distinct CDR3 sequences, 20% to 25% of which show up once; under 4.5% is in the top ten. This sample also belongs to another study, concerning T cells of mothers and their children.

The sequencing sample was made of blood. These receptors came from a boy younger than 18 in good health.

This rearrangement joins TRBV29-1 to TRBJ2-5; D unclear. CDR1 is SQVTM and CDR2 is ANQGSEA in the germline V gene. CDR3 length equals 10 residues. The V end was cut by 0 bases, the J end by 5 bases, with 1 base between. The CDR3 DNA reads as TGCAGCGTTGAAGATGAGACCCAGTACTTC. Residues: CSVEDETQYF.

As regards this clonotype: Sequence at one end of the junction differs from germline and may be a read error. V and J are TRBV27 and TRBJ1-3; no definite D call. This CDR3 comprises 16 residues. Germline V gives CDR1 MNHEY, CDR2 SMNVEV (reference sequence). CDR3 DNA: TGTGCCAGCAGTTTATCCGGGGTCTACTCTGGGAACACCATATATTTT. Protein product: CASSLSGVYSGNTIYF.

The CDR3 DNA is TGTGCCAGCAACACTAGCGGGAGTGGGCGAGAGACCCAGTACTTC. Translated, it gives CASNTSGSGRETQYF. J is TRBJ2-5 and V is TRBV11-2; 11 nucleotides align to TRBD2. Per the germline V gene, CDR1 is SGHAT and CDR2 is FQNNGV. CDR3 length equals 15 residues. V shed 7 bases, J shed 4 bases, and the junction held 8 bases outside the gene matches.

In the case of this clonotype: Germline and junction disagree at one end, which may indicate a read error. The V and J genes are TRBV7-3 and TRBJ2-5; TRBD2 might be the D (6 bases). The CDR3 extends over 15 amino acids. Germline V gene data show CDR1 as SGHTA and CDR2 as FQGTGA. The CDR3 DNA reads as TGTGCCAGCAGTTCGGGCAGCTCGGGGGTTCCGTCCCTTTTCTTC. Translating it yields CASSSGSSGVPSLFF.

In this sample, this clonotype turned up a few times. The chain combines TRBV28 with TRBJ1-5; no firm D call. The V end lost 2 bases, the J end lost 5 bases, and 16 bases lay between the germline ends. The CDR3 is 16 amino acids. The germline V gene has CDR1 MDHEN and CDR2 SYDVKM. This chain's CDR3 is CASSLIDWGEDQPQHF. CDR3 DNA: TGTGCCAGCAGTTTAATCGATTGGGGAGAAGATCAGCCCCAGCATTTT.

The CDR3 loop is CASKLGGTGRVDTQYF. CDR3 bases: TGTGCCAGCAAACTAGGAGGGACCGGGAGGGTAGATACGCAGTATTTT. The chain has TRBV7-2 and TRBJ2-3; 8 bases align to TRBD2. The CDR3 totals 16 residues. The germline V gene encodes CDR1 SGHTA and CDR2 FQGNSA. J lost 5 bases, V lost 7 bases, and 14 bases had no gene match.

V and J are TRBV27 and TRBJ2-3; D unclear. V lost 6 bases, J lost 6 bases, and 16 bases lay in between. The CDR3 loop spans 14 amino acids. The germline CDR1 and CDR2 sequences are MNHEY and SMNVEV (reference sequence). The CDR3: CASSPTTTVDTQYF. CDR3 DNA: TGTGCCAGCAGCCCTACCACGACGGTGGATACGCAGTATTTT.

This chain uses TRBV5-1 with TRBJ2-2; TRBD1 agrees at 7 bases. The CDR3 is made up of 18 amino acids. The trim removed 3 bases at V and 3 bases at J, leaving 14 bases unmatched. The germline gives CDR1 SGHRS, CDR2 YFSETQ. This CDR3 is CASSSYGGRGFDTGELFF. The DNA of the CDR3 is TGCGCCAGCAGCTCTTACGGTGGCAGGGGGTTTGACACCGGGGAGCTGTTTTTT.

The table lists this clonotype with a few counts. A much larger clone lies a single base off, so this may be a read error. This chain joins TRBV10-3 and TRBJ2-5, with D hard to call. The CDR3 totals 11 residues. Trimming took off 6 bases at V and 5 bases at J, with 7 bases between the two ends. Per the germline V gene, CDR1 is ENHRY and CDR2 is SYGVKD. The CDR3 bases are TGTGCCATCAGCCAAGGGGAGACCCAGTACTTC. It encodes CAISQGETQYF.

This clonotype was counted between two and nine times. J is TRBJ1-5 and V is TRBV15, with D perhaps matching TRBD1 (6 bases). This CDR3 comprises 15 residues. V lost 0 bases, J lost 11 bases, and 17 bases lay in between. The germline V gene encodes CDR1 LNHNV and CDR2 YYDKDF (reference sequence). The CDR3 loop reads CATSREQGPIVAQHF. The CDR3, as DNA: TGTGCCACCAGCAGAGAACAGGGACCGATCGTGGCCCAGCATTTT.

The genes are TRBV12-3 or TRBV12-4 and TRBJ2-1; TRBD1 agrees at 8 bases. The ends lost 5 bases at V and 5 bases at J; junction bases unmatched: 8. There are 15 residues in the CDR3. The chain's CDR3 is CASSQGAGRNNEQFF. In DNA, the CDR3 is TGTGCCAGCAGTCAGGGGGCCGGGAGAAACAATGAGCAGTTCTTC.

The chain carries TRBV29-1 and TRBJ1-4; D ambiguous. Trimming left V 7 bases short and J 0 bases short, with 9 bases between. The CDR3 has 13 residues. Germline loops: CDR1 SQVTM, CDR2 ANQGSEA. CDR3 sequence (DNA): TGCAGCGGGCAGAGAGCAACTAATGAAAAACTGTTTTTT. It translates to CSGQRATNEKLFF.

This clonotype was counted between two and nine times. The CDR3 nucleotides are TGTGCCAGCAGCCAGGGGACTAGCTATACGCAGTATTTT. Translated, it gives CASSQGTSYTQYF. The rearrangement uses TRBV3-1 and TRBJ2-3, with TRBD2 matching over 9 bases. CDR3 length equals 13 residues. V shed 3 bases and J 7 bases; nucleotides not matched to a gene: 2. Germline-derived CDR1 and CDR2 are LGHDT and YNNKEL (reference sequence).

V and J are TRBV29-1 and TRBJ2-5; tentatively, D is TRBD2 (6 bases). Trimming left V 6 bases short and J 7 bases short, with 21 bases between. The CDR3 is made up of 14 amino acids. From germline, CDR1 is SQVTM and CDR2 ANQGSEA. The CDR3 DNA sequence: TGCAGCGTCGTGAATGCGGCCCTGGAGGGGACCCAGTACTTC. Translation gives CSVVNAALEGTQYF.

V usage is TRBV27 and J usage is TRBJ2-2; maybe TRBD1 (5 bases). Trimming took off 2 bases at V and 9 bases at J, with 10 bases between the two ends. The CDR3 runs 13 residues. CDR1 and CDR2 from the germline V gene are MNHEY and SMNVEV (reference sequence). The CDR3, as DNA: TGTGCCAGCAGTTTAGGTCCAGGGTGGGAGCTGTTTTTT. Translation: CASSLGPGWELFF.

This clonotype has a handful of counts. The CDR3 DNA reads TGCAGTGCTAGAGGGGCTAGCGGAAAGCGCCAGGTAGATACGCAGTATTTT. Protein: CSARGASGKRQVDTQYF. The V gene is TRBV20-1, the J gene TRBJ2-3; 7 bases align to TRBD2. The CDR3 is 17 residues long. V lost 1 base and J lost 5; bases outside the gene matches: 15. Germline loops: CDR1 DFQATT, CDR2 SNEGSKA (reference sequence).

This clonotype was seen a few times. The chain combines TRBV29-1 with TRBJ2-7; TRBD1 aligns across 7 bases. Looked up from germline, CDR1 is SQVTM and CDR2 is ANQGSEA. The CDR3 runs 13 residues. The ends lost 6 bases at V and 2 bases at J; junction bases unmatched: 7. Here the CDR3 reads CSVGDSTPYEQYF. The CDR3, as DNA: TGCAGCGTGGGGGACAGTACCCCCTACGAGCAGTACTTC.

The chain couples TRBV12-3 or TRBV12-4 to TRBJ1-5, with unresolved D. CDR3 size: 16 residues. V lost 5 bases and J lost 1, with 15 bases in between. The CDR3 DNA sequence: TGTGCCAGCAGTAAGGTGGCCCCAAGGAGCAATCAGCCCCAGCATTTT. Translated, it gives CASSKVAPRSNQPQHF.

The V and J genes are TRBV6-5 and TRBJ1-2; no clear D gene. The germline CDR1 and CDR2 sequences are MNHEY and SVGAGI. The V end was cut by 6 bases, the J end by 3 bases, with 14 bases between. This CDR3 is built from 14 residues. CDR3 residues: CASSPMASDYGYTF. CDR3 in DNA: TGTGCCAGCAGCCCAATGGCAAGTGACTATGGCTACACCTTC.

The chain joins TRBV28 to TRBJ2-7; D perhaps matches TRBD2 (6 bases). The V gene's germline CDR1 is MDHEN and CDR2 SYDVKM. V was shortened by 6 bases and J by 0 bases, with 15 bases between the two germline ends. This CDR3 has 15 residues. The chain's CDR3 is CASSPLLGGSYEQYF. The CDR3 DNA reads as TGTGCCAGCAGCCCTTTGTTGGGGGGCTCCTACGAGCAGTACTTC.

Only a few counts were recorded for this clonotype. V usage is TRBV5-6 and J usage is TRBJ1-4; D remains ambiguous. V was shortened by 4 bases and J by 8 bases, with 15 bases between the two germline ends. From germline, CDR1 is SGHDT and CDR2 YYEEEE. The CDR3 is made up of 14 amino acids. CDR3 region: CASSNSGKWEKLFF. CDR3 bases: TGTGCCAGCAGCAACAGTGGGAAATGGGAAAAACTGTTTTTT.